The clone carrying this TCR beta chain occurred many times. The target antigen is unknown. The V gene's germline CDR1 is MNHEY and CDR2 SMNVEV (reference sequence). Trimming left V 6 bases short and J 11 bases short, with 22 bases between. This CDR3 region has 14 residues. In the study's own analysis: Variation in CDR3 across clinicopathological groups served as the basis for constructing a distant-metastasis classifier in papillary thyroid cancer. TCRdb ran MiXCR on the PCR reads. TCRdb's processing, not the authors' own work, is the source of the V and J calls. The table records fewer than 35,000 clones, approximately 16% of them present only once. The entire patient cohort was treatment-naive prior to thyroid surgery. The data derive from a study of metastatic and nonmetastatic thyroid tumors. Turning to the study itself: Repertoire comparison spanned blood and tumor or nodule tissue of malignant and benign thyroid patients. Findings and caveats of the study: Significantly greater TCR beta diversity was reportedly found in malignant thyroid tumors than in benign nodules (in blood and tumor).

The receptor's source is a male donor with papillary thyroid cancer or a benign thyroid nodule (not recorded which). Some clones in this sample may be carry-over from other donors' samples. The chain links TRBV27 to TRBJ1-1, with D perhaps TRBD1 (5 bases). The sample comprised blood. CDR3 DNA sequence: TGTGCCAGCAGACCGGGGACTGCCAGCACTAGGGCTTTCTTT. It yields the protein CASRPGTASTRAFF.